The entry that follows covers one T cell receptor (beta chain) sequence. These data originate in a study of cytomegalovirus exposure and HLA in healthy donors. Sequenced by immunoSEQ multiplex PCR; TCRdb stores in-frame clones only, minus some. The data hold about 73,000 clones, with roughly 95% observed a single time. Germline V gene lookup returns CDR1 SGDLS and CDR2 YYNGEE. The CDR3 spans 14 residues. Trimming took 2 bases from V and 5 from J; bases not matched to a gene: 3. Specimen: PBMCs. The chain is built from TRBV9 and TRBJ1-5, with TRBD1 matching 8 bases. The source of this sequence is a man younger than 35 in good health and CMV-seronegative. Here the CDR3 reads CASSVTGGDQPQHF. DNA for the CDR3: TGTGCCAGCAGCGTCACAGGGGGGGATCAGCCCCAGCATTTT.